The rows below give T cell receptor beta chains drawn from one sample of a study of T cell repertoires in cytomegalovirus infection. In TCRdb, the reads were re-called with MiXCR into one record per CDR3 protein. Of 150,000 to 200,000 distinct CDR3 sequences listed, about 21% are singletons. Material: PBMCs. The receptors come from a human donor in good health (CMV status not recorded). Some clones in this sample may be carry-over from other donors' samples. Each CDR3 is given with its conserved first and last residue. Each record gives: CDR3 protein, J gene, V gene.

CSGQTAQQETQYF	TRBJ2-5	TRBV20-1
CASSIAGGRYEQYF	TRBJ2-7	TRBV19
CSASRGLAGGWETQYF	TRBJ2-5	TRBV20-1
CASSFRQNRNTEAFF	TRBJ1-1	TRBV5-1
CASSIYGAVTEAFF	TRBJ1-1	TRBV19
CASSPTTGRLDEQYF	TRBJ2-7	TRBV7-6
CASQGLAGIQETQYF	TRBJ2-5	TRBV5-1
CASSYSIQGTSYNEQFF	TRBJ2-1	TRBV6-2/TRBV6-3
CASSERPSYEQYF	TRBJ2-7	TRBV2
CASSSPGLAGRPTEQYF	TRBJ2-7	TRBV6-5
CASSQTGTSGQETQYF	TRBJ2-5	TRBV7-3
CSARAGAGAYEQYF	TRBJ2-7	TRBV20-1
CASSPGGNSPLHF	TRBJ1-6	TRBV7-8
CASSIQGLGGSPLHF	TRBJ1-6	TRBV19
CASSLGAGGSRETQYF	TRBJ2-5	TRBV12-3/TRBV12-4
CASSLSGQGLSYGYTF	TRBJ1-2	TRBV7-9
CASSRGLGQGGEQYF	TRBJ2-7	TRBV6-1
CSVDRQGSPYEQYF	TRBJ2-7	TRBV29-1
CASRGAGGPHEQYF	TRBJ2-7	TRBV28
CSARASSGYEQYF	TRBJ2-7	TRBV20-1
CSVRDRGTDTQYF	TRBJ2-3	TRBV29-1
CASSGKLGRYTEAFF	TRBJ1-1	TRBV10-1
CASNLGQSYGYTF	TRBJ1-2	TRBV28
CASSHNRVGNSPLHF	TRBJ1-6	TRBV14
CSARAGLAEETQYF	TRBJ2-5	TRBV20-1
CASSFTVGMSTGELFF	TRBJ2-2	TRBV7-2
CASSRTSGGTDTQYF	TRBJ2-3	TRBV7-9
CSVEARGLARDEQYF	TRBJ2-7	TRBV29-1
CASSLPNTGNTIYF	TRBJ1-3	TRBV5-5
CASRSRLYGYTF	TRBJ1-2	TRBV7-2
CSAVIGTGLREQYF	TRBJ2-7	TRBV29-1
CASSPWTGRLSSPLHF	TRBJ1-6	TRBV19
CASSLGRAGGNYGYTF	TRBJ1-2	TRBV7-2
CSVVQGLEALF	TRBJ1-1	TRBV29-1
CASSLWIGGTPGHF	TRBJ1-5	TRBV28
CASSHPPRGRTQYF	TRBJ2-3	TRBV14
CASSRLGPRTQYF	TRBJ2-3	TRBV5-6
CASSITTGGFGYGYTF	TRBJ1-2	TRBV19
CSVGGGHEQYF	TRBJ2-7	TRBV29-1
CASSFIGTDTQYF	TRBJ2-3	TRBV12-3/TRBV12-4
CASSFGDTEAFF	TRBJ1-1	TRBV7-9
CPSSLGASSLSYEQYF	TRBJ2-7	TRBV5-1
CASSPRAGGLETQYF	TRBJ2-5	TRBV7-9
CASSVTVGSTGELFF	TRBJ2-2	TRBV5-1
CASSPLQKETQYF	TRBJ2-5	TRBV18
CASSLTGVVAFF	TRBJ1-1	TRBV5-1
CASSTPGVRWTEAFF	TRBJ1-1	TRBV12-3/TRBV12-4
CASSLGGTNYGYTF	TRBJ1-2	TRBV7-2
CASSLALDNEQFF	TRBJ2-1	TRBV5-1
CASSWGGDPAYEQYF	TRBJ2-7	TRBV7-9
CASSPYKNTGELFF	TRBJ2-2	TRBV7-2